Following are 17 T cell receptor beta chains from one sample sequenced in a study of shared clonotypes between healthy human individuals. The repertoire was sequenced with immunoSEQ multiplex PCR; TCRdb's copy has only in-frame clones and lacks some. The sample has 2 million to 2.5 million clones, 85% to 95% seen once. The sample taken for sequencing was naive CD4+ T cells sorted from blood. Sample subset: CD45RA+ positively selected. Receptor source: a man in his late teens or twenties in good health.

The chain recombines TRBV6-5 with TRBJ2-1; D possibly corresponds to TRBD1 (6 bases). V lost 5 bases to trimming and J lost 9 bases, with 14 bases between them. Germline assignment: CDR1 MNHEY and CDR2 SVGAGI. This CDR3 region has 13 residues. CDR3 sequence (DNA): TGTGCCAGCAGTACCACAGGGCTGCGTGAGCAGTTCTTC. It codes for CASSTTGLREQFF.

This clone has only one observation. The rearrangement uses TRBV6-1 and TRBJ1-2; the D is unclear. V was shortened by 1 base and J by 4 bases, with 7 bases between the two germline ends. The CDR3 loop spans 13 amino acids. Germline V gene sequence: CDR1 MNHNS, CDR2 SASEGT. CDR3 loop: CASSEGPRYGYTF. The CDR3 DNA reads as TGTGCCAGCAGTGAAGGGCCGCGCTATGGCTACACCTTC.

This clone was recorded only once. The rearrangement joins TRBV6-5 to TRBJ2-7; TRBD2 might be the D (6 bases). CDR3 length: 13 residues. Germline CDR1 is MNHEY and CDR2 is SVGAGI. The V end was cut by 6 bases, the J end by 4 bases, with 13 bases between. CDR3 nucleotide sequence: TGTGCCAGCAGACCAGCGGGTACATACGAGCAGTACTTC. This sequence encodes CASRPAGTYEQYF.

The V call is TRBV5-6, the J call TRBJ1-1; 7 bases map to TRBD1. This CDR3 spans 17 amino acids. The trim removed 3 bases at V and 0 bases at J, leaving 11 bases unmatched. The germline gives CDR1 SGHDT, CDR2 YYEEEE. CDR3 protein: CASSWRPGTAMNTEAFF. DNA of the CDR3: TGTGCCAGCAGCTGGCGTCCCGGGACAGCCATGAACACTGAAGCTTTCTTT.

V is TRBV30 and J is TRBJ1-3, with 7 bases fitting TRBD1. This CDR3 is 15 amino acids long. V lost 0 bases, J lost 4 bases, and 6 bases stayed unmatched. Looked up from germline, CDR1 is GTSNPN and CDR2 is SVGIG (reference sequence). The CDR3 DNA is TGTGCCTGGAGTGTACGCAGGGGGTTGGGAAACACCATATATTTT. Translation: CAWSVRRGLGNTIYF.

In DNA form, the CDR3 reads TGCGCCAGCAGCTTACAGGGAGTCGATACCTACGAGCAGTACTTC. As protein: CASSLQGVDTYEQYF. The chain combines TRBV5-1 with TRBJ2-7; the D gene is possibly TRBD1 (6 bases). Germline CDR1 reads SGHRS; CDR2 reads YFSETQ. The V gene lost 2 bases and the J gene lost 2 bases, with 14 bases spanning the gap. The CDR3 length is 15 residues.

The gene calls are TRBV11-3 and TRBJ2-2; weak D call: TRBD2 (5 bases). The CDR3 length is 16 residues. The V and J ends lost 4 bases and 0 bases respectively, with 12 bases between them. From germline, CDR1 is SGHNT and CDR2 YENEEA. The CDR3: CASSSGVGANTGELFF. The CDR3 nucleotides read TGTGCCAGCAGCTCCGGGGTTGGAGCGAACACCGGGGAGCTGTTTTTT.

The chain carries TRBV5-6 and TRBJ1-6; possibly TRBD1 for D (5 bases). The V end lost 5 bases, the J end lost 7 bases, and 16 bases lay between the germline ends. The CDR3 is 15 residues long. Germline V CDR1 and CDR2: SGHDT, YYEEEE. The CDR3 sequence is CASSSGAGGNSPLHF. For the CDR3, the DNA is TGTGCCAGCAGTTCCGGGGCGGGAGGAAATTCACCCCTCCACTTT.

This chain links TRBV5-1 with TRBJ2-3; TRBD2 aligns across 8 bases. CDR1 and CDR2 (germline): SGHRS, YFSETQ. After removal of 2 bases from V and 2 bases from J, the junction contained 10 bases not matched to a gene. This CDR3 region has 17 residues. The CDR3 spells CASSFTVGGGSTDTQYF. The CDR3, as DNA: TGCGCCAGCAGCTTTACCGTGGGCGGGGGGTCCACAGATACGCAGTATTTT.

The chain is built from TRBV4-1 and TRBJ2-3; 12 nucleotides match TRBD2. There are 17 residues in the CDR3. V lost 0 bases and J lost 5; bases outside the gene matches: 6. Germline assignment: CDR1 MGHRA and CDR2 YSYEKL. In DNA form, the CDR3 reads TGCGCCAGCAGCCAAGACACTAGCGGGGGGCTCTTAGATACGCAGTATTTT. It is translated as CASSQDTSGGLLDTQYF.

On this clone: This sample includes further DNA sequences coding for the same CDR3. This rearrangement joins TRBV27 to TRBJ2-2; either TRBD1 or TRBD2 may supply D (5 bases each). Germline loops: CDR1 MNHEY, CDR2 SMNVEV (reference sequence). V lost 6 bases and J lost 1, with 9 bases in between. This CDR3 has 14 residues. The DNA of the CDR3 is TGTGCCAGCAGCTTTGGGGGGAACACCGGGGAGCTGTTTTTT. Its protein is CASSFGGNTGELFF.

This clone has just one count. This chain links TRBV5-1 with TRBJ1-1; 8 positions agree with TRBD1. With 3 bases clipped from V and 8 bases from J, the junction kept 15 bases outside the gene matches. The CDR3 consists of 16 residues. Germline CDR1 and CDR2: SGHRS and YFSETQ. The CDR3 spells CASSSRTGRDDAEAFF. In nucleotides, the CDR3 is TGCGCCAGCAGCTCGCGGACAGGGCGCGACGACGCGGAAGCTTTCTTT.

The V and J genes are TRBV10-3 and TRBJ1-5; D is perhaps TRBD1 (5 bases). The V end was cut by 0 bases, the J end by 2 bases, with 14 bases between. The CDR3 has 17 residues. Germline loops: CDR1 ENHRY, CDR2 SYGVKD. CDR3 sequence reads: CAISESFISGRNQPQHF. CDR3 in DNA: TGTGCCATCAGTGAGTCTTTTATCTCAGGGCGCAATCAGCCCCAGCATTTT.

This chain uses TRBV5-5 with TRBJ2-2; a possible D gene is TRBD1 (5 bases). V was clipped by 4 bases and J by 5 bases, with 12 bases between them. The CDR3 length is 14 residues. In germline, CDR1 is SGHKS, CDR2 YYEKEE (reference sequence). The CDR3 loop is CASSTSGFTGELFF. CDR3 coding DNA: TGTGCCAGCAGCACCTCAGGGTTTACCGGGGAGCTGTTTTTT.

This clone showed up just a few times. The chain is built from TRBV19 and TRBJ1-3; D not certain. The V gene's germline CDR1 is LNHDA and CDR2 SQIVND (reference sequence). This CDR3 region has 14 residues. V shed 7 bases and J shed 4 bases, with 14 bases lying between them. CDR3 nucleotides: TGTGCCAGTACCACGGCCTTGGGCGGAAACACCATATATTTT. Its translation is CASTTALGGNTIYF. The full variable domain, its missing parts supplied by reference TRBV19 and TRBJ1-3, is DGGITQSPKYLFRKEGQNVTLSCEQNLNHDAMYWYRQDPGQGLRLIYYSQIVNDFQKGDIAEGYSVSREKKESFPLTVTSAQKNPTAFYLCASTTALGGNTIYFGEGSWLTVV.

The CDR3: CASSEASGSFEQFF. In DNA, the CDR3 is TGTGCCAGCAGTGAAGCTAGCGGGAGTTTTGAGCAGTTCTTC. V and J are TRBV6-1 and TRBJ2-1, with 9 bases fitting TRBD2. V was clipped by 0 bases and J by 9 bases; unmatched bases: 3. Germline-derived CDR1 and CDR2 are MNHNS and SASEGT. CDR3 length: 14 amino acids.

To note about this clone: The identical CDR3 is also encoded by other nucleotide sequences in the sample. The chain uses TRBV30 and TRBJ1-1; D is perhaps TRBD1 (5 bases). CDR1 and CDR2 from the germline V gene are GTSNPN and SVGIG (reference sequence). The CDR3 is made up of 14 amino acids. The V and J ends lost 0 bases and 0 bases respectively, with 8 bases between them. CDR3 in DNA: TGTGCCTGGAGTGTAGGGGTACTGAACACTGAAGCTTTCTTT. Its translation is CAWSVGVLNTEAFF.